This T cell receptor beta chain originates from a study of beta chain features in type 1 diabetes (dated by TCRdb to 2017 to 2018). Regarding the study in general: Mean age, gender distribution, total cell number and subset yield were not different between patients and healthy donors. Across all samples, fewer than 130 million sorted cells were examined, and cell number per subset correlated strongly with RNA yield. The study compared TCRB repertoires of sorted circulating CD4+ T cell subsets between recently diagnosed type 1 diabetes patients and matched healthy donors. Naive and central memory subsets were obtained from all 30 or so donors, but regulatory and stem cell-like memory subsets were isolated from only 8 patients and about 8 healthy donors. Results and caveats for the whole study, not just this receptor: Naive, central memory and regulatory TCRB repertoires appeared to be more similar among patients than among healthy donors. At VDJ recombination sites, type 1 diabetes patients had fewer insertions and more deleted nucleotides, which implies abnormalities in thymic rearrangement. Because cDNA rather than genomic DNA was sequenced, highly expressing activated cells could have been over-represented, although no difference in activation and CD3 levels was found between groups. Shorter templates might have been favored by PCR, but patient and control samples were amplified and corrected together, so both groups would have been affected equally by any skew. Only small numbers of individuals were included in the HLA sub-analyses, which left unresolved whether HLA type had any influence on TCRB rearrangement. Type 1 diabetes patients showed a moderate but significant shortening of TCRB CDR3 length in all four CD4+ subsets.

The entire amount of isolated RNA was reverse transcribed using the High Capacity cDNA Reverse Transcription Kit, so the sequenced TCRB transcripts were expressed ones. Deep immunoSEQ sequencing was applied to naive, central memory and regulatory T cell samples, giving an average of roughly 3.3 million total reads per sample. After sorted cells were lysed in RLT buffer, RNA was extracted with DNase-treated RNeasy Micro or Mini kits, with the choice depending on cell number. To prevent cross-contamination, each cell subset was processed individually, whereas patient and healthy donor samples were processed jointly. The immunoSEQ multiplex PCR was used to amplify TCRB sequences from cDNA, generating 87-bp fragments that spanned the CDR3 region. Amplicons were sequenced on the Illumina HiSeq platform. Per the original workflow: PCR bias was computationally corrected using synthetic template baselines, reads within Hamming distance 2 were collapsed, and singletons that could not be merged were discarded. Reads were aligned against IMGT so that V, D and J genes, CDR3 length and insertions or deletions at six rearrangement sites could be assigned. Clonotype counts were normalized to sorted cell number within each subset before computing true diversity and Gini coefficients with the tcR R package. The overlap coefficient, calculated on TCRB nucleotide sequences, was used to measure repertoire sharing. TCRdb holds this immuneACCESS table with in-frame rearrangements only. Some clones are missing; in checked studies, unresolved V genes explain under half, and the rest has no known cause. D and trimming were read from the DNA, whereas the V and J calls and clone size are those reported in that table. The sample table holds more than 95,000 clones, of which 25% to 30% were seen once. 0.5% to 0.55% of the sample is in the top ten clones.

Taken from cysteine to phenylalanine, the CDR3 has 14 residues. The CDR3 DNA has 42 bases and is translated from base 1. V is pruned by 8 bases and J by 0 bases, leaving 1 base of the junction without a gene match. CDR1 and CDR2, looked up from the germline V gene, are SNHLY and FYNNEI. Each donor gave one peripheral blood draw, averaging approximately 110 mL, which was collected into heparinised tubes. A BD FACSAria II was used to sort naive, central memory, regulatory and stem cell-like memory CD4+ T cells with a panel that included CD45RO, CCR7, CD25, CD127, CD95 and CD27. Every sorted population had a purity above 95%. PBMCs were isolated immediately by Lymphoprep density gradient centrifugation and stained directly without culture. So that batch effects would be minimized, each experiment stained and sorted samples in pairs, pairing one healthy donor with one patient. This clone was seen a handful of times. It has no known antigen specificity. Base quality data are lacking; no much larger clone is found one base away.

In this chain, TRBV2 is recombined with TRBJ2-6; TRBD1 matches 7 bases in the middle. The sequenced sample consisted of central memory CD4+ T cells from blood. The TCR was taken from a woman between 18 and 30 years old with type 1 diabetes. The sequence in DNA is TGTGCCAGCGGGGACAGCTCTGGGGCCAACGTCCTGACTTTC. Its coded protein is CASGDSSGANVLTF.